This TCR beta chain was sequenced for a study of shared clonotypes between healthy human individuals. Turning to the study itself: The donors, a couple of women and a few men, were aged 18 to 49.

Overall study findings and caveats: Rarefaction showed that sequencing of sorted subsets was incomplete (despite large depth).

The table came from immunoSEQ multiplex PCR; TCRdb's copy has only in-frame clones and leaves some out. Altogether millions of clones are present, 85% to 95% being singletons, with the ten largest covering 0.35% to 0.45%. Comments on this clone: Its antigen is unknown.

The study enrolled healthy HIV-negative adults without recent acute infections or vaccinations as donors. Every contributor of samples was a Caucasian grown-up residing in Nashville, Tennessee. This CDR3 has 14 amino acids. Germline CDR1 is SGHVS and CDR2 is FNYEAQ. Germline trimming cut 4 bases from V and 4 bases from J; bases unmatched to any gene: 6. The chain carries TRBV7-6 and TRBJ1-2, with 7 bases lining up with TRBD1. This TCR came from a man younger than 35 in good health. Some clones in this sample may be carry-over from other donors' samples. The sample taken for sequencing was naive CD4+ T cells from PBMCs. The subset here: CD45RA+ positively selected. CDR3 amino acids: CASSSRDSIYGYTF. DNA of the CDR3: TGTGCCAGCAGCTCCCGGGACAGCATCTATGGCTACACCTTC.